Included here is one T cell receptor (beta chain) sequence, with context. Its target is not known. The data are from a study of lymphopenia after photon versus proton radiotherapy. Study-wide results and limits: Under photons, naive T cells and diversity fell while effector/memory populations rose. Post-nadir TCR diversity decline inversely tracked overall survival among those who died. Only patients who died were analyzed for survival; proton advantage is unproven.

TCRdb keeps only in-frame clones here, not all; method: immunoSEQ multiplex PCR. The sample consists of approximately 24,000 clones, more than 75% of them appearing once. The clonotype comes from a woman aged 45-65 years with cholangiocarcinoma. Sequenced material: peripheral blood, taken from a patient treated with photon-based radiotherapy.

CDR3 protein: CASSPGQGNTGELFF. The CDR3 nucleotides read TGTGCCAGCAGCCCGGGACAGGGTAACACCGGGGAGCTGTTTTTT. V gene TRBV7-9 combines with J gene TRBJ2-2; 9 positions match TRBD1. Unmatched junction bases numbered 3, after V lost 5 bases and J lost 2 bases. The CDR3 covers 15 residues. Germline V gene lookup returns CDR1 SEHNR and CDR2 FQNEAQ (reference sequence).